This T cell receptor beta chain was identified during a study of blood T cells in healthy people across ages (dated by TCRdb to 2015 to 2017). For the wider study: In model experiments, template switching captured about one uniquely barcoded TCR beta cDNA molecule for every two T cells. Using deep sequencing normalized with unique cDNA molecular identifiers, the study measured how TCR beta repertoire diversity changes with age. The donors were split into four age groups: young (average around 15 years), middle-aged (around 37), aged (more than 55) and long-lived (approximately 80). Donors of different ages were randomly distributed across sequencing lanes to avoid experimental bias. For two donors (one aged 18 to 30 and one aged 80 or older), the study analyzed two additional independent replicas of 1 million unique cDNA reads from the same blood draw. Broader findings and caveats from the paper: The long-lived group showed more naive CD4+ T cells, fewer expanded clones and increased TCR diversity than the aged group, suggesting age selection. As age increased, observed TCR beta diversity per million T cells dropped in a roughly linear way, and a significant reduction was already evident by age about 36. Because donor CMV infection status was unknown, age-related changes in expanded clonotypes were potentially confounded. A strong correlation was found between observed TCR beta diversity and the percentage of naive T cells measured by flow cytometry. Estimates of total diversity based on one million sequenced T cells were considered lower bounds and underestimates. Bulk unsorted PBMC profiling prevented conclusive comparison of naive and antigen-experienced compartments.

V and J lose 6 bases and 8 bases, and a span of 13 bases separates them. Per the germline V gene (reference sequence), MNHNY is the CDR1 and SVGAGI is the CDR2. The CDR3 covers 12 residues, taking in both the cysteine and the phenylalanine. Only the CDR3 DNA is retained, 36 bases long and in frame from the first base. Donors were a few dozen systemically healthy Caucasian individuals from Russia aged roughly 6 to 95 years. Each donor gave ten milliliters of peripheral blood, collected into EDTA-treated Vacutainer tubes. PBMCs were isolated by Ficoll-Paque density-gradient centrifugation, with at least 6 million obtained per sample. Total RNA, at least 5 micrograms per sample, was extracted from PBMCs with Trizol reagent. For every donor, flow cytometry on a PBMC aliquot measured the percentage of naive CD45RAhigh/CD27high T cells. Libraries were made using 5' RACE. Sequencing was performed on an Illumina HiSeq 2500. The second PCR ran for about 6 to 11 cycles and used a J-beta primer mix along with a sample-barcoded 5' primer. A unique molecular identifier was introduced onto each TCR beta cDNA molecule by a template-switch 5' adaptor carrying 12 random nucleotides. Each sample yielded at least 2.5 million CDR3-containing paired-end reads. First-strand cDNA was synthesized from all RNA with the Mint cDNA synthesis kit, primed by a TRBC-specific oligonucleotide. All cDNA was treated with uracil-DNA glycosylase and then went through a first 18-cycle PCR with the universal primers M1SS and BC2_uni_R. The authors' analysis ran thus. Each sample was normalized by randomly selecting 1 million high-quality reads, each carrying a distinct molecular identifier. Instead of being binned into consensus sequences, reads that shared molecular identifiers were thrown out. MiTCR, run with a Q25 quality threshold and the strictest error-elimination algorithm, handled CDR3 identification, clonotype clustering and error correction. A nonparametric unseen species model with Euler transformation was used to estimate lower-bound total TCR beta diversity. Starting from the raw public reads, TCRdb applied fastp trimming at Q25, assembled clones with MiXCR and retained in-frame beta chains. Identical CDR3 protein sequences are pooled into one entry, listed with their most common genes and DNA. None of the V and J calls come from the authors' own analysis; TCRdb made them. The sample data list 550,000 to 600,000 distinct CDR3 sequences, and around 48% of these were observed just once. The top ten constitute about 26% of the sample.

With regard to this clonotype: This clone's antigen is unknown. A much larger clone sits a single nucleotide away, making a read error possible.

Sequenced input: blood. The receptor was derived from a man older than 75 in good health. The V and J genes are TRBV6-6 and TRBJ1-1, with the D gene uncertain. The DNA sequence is TGTGCCAGCAGGTATATAACAGCCGAAGCTTTCTTT. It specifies CASRYITAEAFF.